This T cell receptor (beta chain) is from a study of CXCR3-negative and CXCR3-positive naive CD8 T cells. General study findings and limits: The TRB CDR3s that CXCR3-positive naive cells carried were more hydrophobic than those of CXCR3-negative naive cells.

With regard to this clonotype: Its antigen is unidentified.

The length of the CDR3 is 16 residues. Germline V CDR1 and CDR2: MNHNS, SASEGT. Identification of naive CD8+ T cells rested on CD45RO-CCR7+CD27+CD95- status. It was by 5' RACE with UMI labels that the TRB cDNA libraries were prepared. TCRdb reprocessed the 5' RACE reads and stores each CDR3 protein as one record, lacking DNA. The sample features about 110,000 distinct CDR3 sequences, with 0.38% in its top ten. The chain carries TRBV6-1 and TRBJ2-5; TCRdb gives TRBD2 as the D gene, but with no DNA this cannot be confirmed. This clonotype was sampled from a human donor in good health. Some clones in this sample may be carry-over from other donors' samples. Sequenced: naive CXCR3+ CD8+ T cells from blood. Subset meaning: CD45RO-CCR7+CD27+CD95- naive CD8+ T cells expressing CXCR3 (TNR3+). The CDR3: CASSGLAGGGQETQYF.